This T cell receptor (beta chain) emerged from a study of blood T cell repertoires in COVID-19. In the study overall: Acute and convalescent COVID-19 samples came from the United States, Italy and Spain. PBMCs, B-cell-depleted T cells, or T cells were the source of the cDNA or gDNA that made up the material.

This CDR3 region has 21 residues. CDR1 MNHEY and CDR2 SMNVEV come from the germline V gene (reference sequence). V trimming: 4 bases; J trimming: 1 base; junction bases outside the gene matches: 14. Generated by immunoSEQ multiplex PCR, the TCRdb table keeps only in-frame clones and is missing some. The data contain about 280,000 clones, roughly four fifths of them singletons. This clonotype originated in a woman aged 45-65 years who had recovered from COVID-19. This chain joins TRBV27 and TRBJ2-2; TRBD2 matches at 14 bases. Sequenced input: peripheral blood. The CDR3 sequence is CASSSLFYRLAGGKNTGELFF. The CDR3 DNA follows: TGTGCCAGCAGTTCCCTTTTCTACAGACTAGCGGGGGGGAAGAACACCGGGGAGCTGTTTTTT.